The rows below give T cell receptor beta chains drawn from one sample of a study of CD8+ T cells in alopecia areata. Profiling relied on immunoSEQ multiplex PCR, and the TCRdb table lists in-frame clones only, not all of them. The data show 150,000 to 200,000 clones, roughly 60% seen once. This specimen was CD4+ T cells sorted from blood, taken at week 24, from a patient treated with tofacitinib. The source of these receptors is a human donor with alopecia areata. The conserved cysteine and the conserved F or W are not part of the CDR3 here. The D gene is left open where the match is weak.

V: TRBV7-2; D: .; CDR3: ASSPTSRVFYGYT
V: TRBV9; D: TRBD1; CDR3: ASSVGQGVAAPLH
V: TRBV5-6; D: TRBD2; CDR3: ASSSISGSGVNTGELF
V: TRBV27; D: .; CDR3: ASSLEPSGGSTDTQY
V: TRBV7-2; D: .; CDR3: ASSLQGGSTDTQY
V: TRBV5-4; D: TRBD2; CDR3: ASSIGLAGDNEQF
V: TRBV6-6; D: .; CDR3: ASSSPGQPQH
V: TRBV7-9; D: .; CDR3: ATARGRDAPLH
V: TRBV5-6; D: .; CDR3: ASSRPQGYGYT
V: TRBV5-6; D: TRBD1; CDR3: ASSLNAGGIDTQY
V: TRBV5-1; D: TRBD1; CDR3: ASSPGTGQPNYGYT
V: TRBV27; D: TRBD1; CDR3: ASSQGQGAADTQY
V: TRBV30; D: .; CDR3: AWSVLSSGNTEAF
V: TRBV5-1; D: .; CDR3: ASSPDGGGYT
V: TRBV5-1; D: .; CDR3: ASSLRGVLTDTQY
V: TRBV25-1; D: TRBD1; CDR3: ASSVPGQGGGYT
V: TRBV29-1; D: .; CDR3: SARAPEHDEQF
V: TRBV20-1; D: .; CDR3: SASRYGYT
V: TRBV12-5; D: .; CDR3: ASGLAAQGSNYGYT
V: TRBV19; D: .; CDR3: ASSFTADTQY
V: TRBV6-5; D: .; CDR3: ASSRDQGFQQY
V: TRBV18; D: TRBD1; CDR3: ASSPPTGEDDTDTQY
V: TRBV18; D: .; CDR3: ASSPGATNEKLF
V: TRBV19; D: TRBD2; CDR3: ATGTSGAAGETQY
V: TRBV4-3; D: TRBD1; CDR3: ASSQDAQQGNSPLH
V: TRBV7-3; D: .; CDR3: ASSFRPGQKETQY
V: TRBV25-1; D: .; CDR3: ASSEMGGYT
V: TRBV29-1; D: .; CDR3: SVLTGADEQF
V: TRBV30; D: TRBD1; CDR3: AWSGDRGANYGYT